The entry below describes one T cell receptor beta chain. The antigen remains undetermined. Profiled with immunoSEQ multiplex PCR; TCRdb holds only in-frame clones, not every one. The profile shows about 2.4 million clones, over 85% of them singletons. The data originate from a study of shared clonotypes between healthy human individuals. Study-wide findings and caveats: It was the non-shared clonotypes that had lower generation probabilities than clonotypes shared by all four donors. Among donors, clonotype sharing was expected to be affected by sequencing depth. Larger estimated richness was generally seen in naive subsets than in memory subsets.

The CDR3 sequence is 19 residues long. Germline assignment: CDR1 LGHNA and CDR2 YNFKEQ. V lost 0 bases to trimming and J lost 1 base; unmatched junction nucleotides: 14. Every donor, a Caucasian adult, lived in Nashville, Tennessee. Sequencing was done on a sample of naive CD4+ T cells from PBMCs. The subset is: CD45RA+ positively selected. This chain uses TRBV4-2 with TRBJ2-7, with 8 bases that match TRBD2. The receptor comes from a man aged 18 to 29 in good health. Some clones in this sample may be carry-over from other donors' samples. This CDR3 is CASSQDRGVAGTLSYEQYF. The CDR3 bases are TGTGCCAGCAGCCAAGATAGAGGTGTAGCGGGAACGTTATCCTACGAGCAGTACTTC.